The TCR beta chain under discussion was sequenced for a study of glioma-infiltrating T cells (dated by TCRdb to the mid-2010s). Background on the whole study: The study sequenced TCR alpha- and beta-chain repertoires from glioma tissue, from non-neoplastic brain tissue and from matched peripheral blood mononuclear cells. Each tissue-infiltrating repertoire was compared with the same patient's peripheral blood repertoire to measure divergence between tissue and blood T-cell populations. The paired cohort comprised three low-grade glioma patients, 8 or 9 primary glioblastoma patients and three non-glioma patients contributing non-neoplastic brain tissue.

This clonotype was observed at least ten times. The antigen it recognizes is unknown. Nothing much larger sits one base from this clone, and base qualities are not available. TCR alpha and beta CDR3 regions were amplified with the iRepertoire nested amplicon-rescue multiplex PCR (arm-PCR) platform from RNA. For one-step reverse transcription and amplification, about 100-450 ng of tissue mRNA or PBMC total RNA was used as input. Following bead purification, Illumina adapters were added by a secondary multiplex PCR, and libraries between 200 and 400 bp were gel-purified. Internal 6-nucleotide barcodes were carried by the libraries and were used for demultiplexing. Libraries were sequenced on an Illumina MiSeq with 2x220 or 2x250 nucleotide paired-end reads. Per the source publication's procedure: FLASH 1.2.11 was used to merge paired reads, and BWA-MEM then aligned the reads to the GRCh37 human genome before TRA and TRB reads were extracted. An IMGT-derived reference of cassette sequences and CDR3 motifs, with pseudogenes included, was used for V and J assignment. Reads were translated in three frames, and productive CDR3s were defined as those with a C...FGXG motif and no stop codons. Clonotypes were defined as unique combinations of V-J cassette pair and CDR3 amino acid sequence. Reads were filtered by Hamming distance, thresholded by each sample's sequence error rate in mapped regions. Through fastp at Q25 and MiXCR, TCRdb rebuilt clones from the public reads, retaining in-frame beta chains. Identical CDR3 protein sequences are pooled into one entry, listed with their most common genes and DNA. Here the V and J calls rest on TCRdb's processing, not on the authors' analysis. A total of tens of thousands of distinct CDR3 sequences appear in this sample, 20% to 25% of them only once. The ten largest clones represent more than 6.5% of the sample.

Compared with germline, V lacks 5 bases and J lacks 5 bases; bases without a gene match: 15. The germline V gene (reference sequence) gives CDR1 as DFQATT and CDR2 as SNEGSKA. The CDR3 numbers 16 residues from cysteine through phenylalanine. The read is trimmed to its CDR3 DNA, 48 bases read in frame from base 1. The investigation overall reported the following: Tissue and blood shared very few CDR3 sequences, a result attributed to high CDR3 diversity and limited sampling. The group comparisons were based on small numbers of patients: three non-neoplastic, three low-grade glioma and seven to nine glioblastoma patients. VJ-independent divergence between tissue and blood was found to be below expectation in non-neoplastic patients but above expectation in all gliomas, particularly low-grade gliomas.

The sequence came from a human donor with low-grade glioma or glioblastoma, undergoing nonglioma brain surgery, or in good health (not recorded which). The V and J genes are TRBV20-1 and TRBJ2-7; 10 nucleotides in the junction match TRBD1. The sample was glioma tissue, nonneoplastic brain tissue, or PBMCs (not recorded which). The CDR3 loop reads CSAPNVGTGVLDEQYF. The nucleotide sequence reads TGCAGTGCTCCAAATGTCGGGACAGGGGTTCTCGACGAGCAGTACTTC.